A selection of T cell receptor beta chains follows, all from one sample in a study of a mutant IDH1 vaccine in newly diagnosed glioma. What these receptors recognize is not known. Libraries were prepared by immunoSEQ multiplex PCR; TCRdb keeps only in-frame clonotypes and omits some of them. The sample contains about 48,000 clones, approximately 79% of which appear only once. The sequencing here drew on PBMCs, taken from a glioma patient whose treatment included an IDH1 peptide vaccine. The receptors originated from a man aged 35 to 55 with glioma. CDR3s include the opening cysteine and the closing phenylalanine or tryptophan. A D gene is named only where the DNA matches it firmly. Where a row states a size, it is once, few, many or the class of an expanded clone; other rows omit it.

cdr3_aa cdr3_nt j_call v_call clone_size d_call
CASSQAGQGGTEAFF TGTGCCAGCAGCCAAGCGGGACAGGGGGGCACTGAAGCTTTCTTT TRBJ1-1 TRBV4-2 - TRBD1
CASSPYSGAFEETQYF TGTGCCAGCAGTCCCTACTCTGGGGCCTTCGAAGAGACCCAGTACTTC TRBJ2-5 TRBV27 - -
CASGRIFSGANVLTF TGCGCCAGCGGGAGGATCTTCTCTGGGGCCAACGTCCTGACTTTC TRBJ2-6 TRBV4-1 - -
CASSPRRTGGFYGYTF TGTGCCAGCAGCCCCCGTCGGACAGGGGGATTCTATGGCTACACCTTC TRBJ1-2 TRBV7-8 - TRBD1
CSVEGGRAGGQETQYF TGCAGCGTTGAAGGGGGCCGGGCGGGGGGGCAAGAGACCCAGTACTTC TRBJ2-5 TRBV29-1 - TRBD2
CASSPYRGSYEQYF TGTGCCAGCAGTCCCTATCGAGGCTCCTACGAGCAGTACTTC TRBJ2-7 TRBV6-5 - -
CAWTRVTGLNTEAFF TGTGCCTGGACTAGAGTAACAGGCTTGAACACTGAAGCTTTCTTT TRBJ1-1 TRBV30 - -
CASSLVGLAAGELFF TGCGCCAGCAGCTTGGTTGGACTAGCGGCCGGGGAGCTGTTTTTT TRBJ2-2 TRBV5-1 - TRBD2
CASSQGISGNNEQFF TGCGCCAGCAGCCAAGGGATTAGCGGGAACAATGAGCAGTTCTTC TRBJ2-1 TRBV4-1 - TRBD2
CASSEEGGQAFF TGTGCCAGCAGTGAAGAAGGGGGGCAGGCTTTCTTT TRBJ1-1 TRBV2 - -
CASKTRQVFSGNTIYF TGTGCCAGCAAAACTCGACAGGTCTTCTCTGGAAACACCATATATTTT TRBJ1-3 TRBV5-8 - -
CASGGQGAYEQYF TGTGCCAGCGGAGGACAGGGCGCCTACGAGCAGTACTTC TRBJ2-7 TRBV14 - TRBD1
CASSYRQGGETQYF TGTGCCAGCAGTTATCGACAGGGTGGAGAGACCCAGTACTTC TRBJ2-5 TRBV6-5 - TRBD1
CASSQLTGAGTEAFF TGCGCCAGCAGCCAATTGACAGGGGCGGGCACTGAAGCTTTCTTT TRBJ1-1 TRBV4-1 - TRBD1
CASSWADYYEQYF TGTGCCAGCAGCTGGGCAGACTACTACGAGCAGTACTTC TRBJ2-7 TRBV7-2 - -
CASRTGGPGELFF TGTGCCAGCAGGACAGGGGGCCCCGGGGAGCTGTTTTTT TRBJ2-2 TRBV2 - TRBD1
CASSLGPLGRTEAFF TGTGCCAGCAGTTTAGGCCCCTTGGGCCGCACTGAAGCTTTCTTT TRBJ1-1 TRBV6-5 - -
CAIKSGGNTEAFF TGTGCCATCAAGTCCGGGGGGAACACTGAAGCTTTCTTT TRBJ1-1 TRBV10-3 - -
CASSQMTGGQETQYF TGCGCCAGCAGCCAGATGACCGGAGGCCAAGAGACCCAGTACTTC TRBJ2-5 TRBV4-1 - -
CASSQDQEGVNNQPQHF TGTGCCAGCAGCCAAGATCAGGAGGGGGTGAACAATCAGCCCCAGCATTTT TRBJ1-5 TRBV5-4 - -
CASSFPGQFYGYTF TGTGCCAGCAGCTTTCCGGGACAGTTCTATGGCTACACCTTC TRBJ1-2 TRBV7-2 - TRBD1
CASSSGTSGDRFF TGTGCCAGCAGTTCTGGGACTAGCGGGGACCGGTTCTTC TRBJ2-1 TRBV27 few TRBD2
CAGRRGSYNSPLHF TGTGCCGGAAGGAGGGGCTCCTATAATTCACCCCTCCACTTT TRBJ1-6 TRBV30 - -
CASSYTGQGNGPLHF TGTGCCAGCAGTTACACGGGGCAGGGTAATGGACCCCTCCACTTT TRBJ1-6 TRBV6-5 - -
CASSQGGGGVTEAFF TGCGCCAGCAGCCAAGGGGGCGGGGGGGTCACTGAAGCTTTCTTT TRBJ1-1 TRBV4-1 - -
CASSTDPNEKLFF TGCGCCAGCAGCACCGACCCTAATGAAAAACTGTTTTTT TRBJ1-4 TRBV5-1 once -
CARSLGQPFNQPQHF TGTGCCAGAAGCTTGGGACAGCCTTTTAATCAGCCCCAGCATTTT TRBJ1-5 TRBV5-3 few -
CASSYSNSGGDEQYF TGTGCCAGCAGTTACTCGAATAGCGGGGGGGACGAGCAGTACTTC TRBJ2-7 TRBV6-5 few TRBD2
CASSLGGQETQYF TGCGCCAGCAGCTTGGGAGGCCAAGAGACCCAGTACTTC TRBJ2-5 TRBV5-1 - -
CASSIDRGNGYTF TGTGCCAGTAGTATCGACAGGGGGAATGGCTACACCTTC TRBJ1-2 TRBV19 - TRBD1
CASSRGLAVETQYF TGTGCCAGCAGCAGAGGACTAGCGGTAGAGACCCAGTACTTC TRBJ2-5 TRBV27 - TRBD2
CASSLTQETQYF TGTGCCAGCAGCTTGACCCAAGAGACCCAGTACTTC TRBJ2-5 TRBV5-4 once -
CASSPRQGANQPQHF TGTGCCAGCAGTCCGCGACAGGGGGCGAATCAGCCCCAGCATTTT TRBJ1-5 TRBV27 - TRBD1
CASSPQDGYEQYF TGTGCCAGCAGCCCCCAGGACGGCTACGAGCAGTACTTC TRBJ2-7 TRBV7-6 - -
CASSPVSTLNTEAFF TGCGCCAGCAGCCCAGTGTCGACACTGAACACTGAAGCTTTCTTT TRBJ1-1 TRBV4-1 few -
CASSEQNQETQYF TGTGCCAGCAGTGAGCAGAACCAAGAGACCCAGTACTTC TRBJ2-5 TRBV6-1 - -
CASSEAGYGTEAFF TGTGCCAGCAGTGAAGCGGGTTACGGCACTGAAGCTTTCTTT TRBJ1-1 TRBV2 - -
CASTPGRTYEQYF TGTGCCAGCACCCCGGGCCGTACCTACGAGCAGTACTTC TRBJ2-7 TRBV2 few -
CASSLFQVYNEQFF TGTGCCAGCAGCTTGTTTCAGGTCTACAATGAGCAGTTCTTC TRBJ2-1 TRBV5-6 - -
CATRGYNEQFF TGTGCCACCCGAGGTTACAATGAGCAGTTCTTC TRBJ2-1 TRBV6-5 - -
CASSSQGGTGEQYF TGTGCCAGTAGTAGCCAGGGAGGCACTGGCGAGCAGTACTTC TRBJ2-7 TRBV19 - -
CASSPERGGPGELFF TGTGCCAGCAGCCCGGAGCGGGGGGGCCCCGGGGAGCTGTTTTTT TRBJ2-2 TRBV11-2 few TRBD2
CASSYKQAPPYEQYF TGTGCCAGCAGTTACAAACAGGCTCCTCCCTACGAGCAGTACTTC TRBJ2-7 TRBV7-2 - -
CASSLEGIGSPLHF TGTGCCAGCAGCTTGGAAGGTATCGGTTCACCCCTCCACTTT TRBJ1-6 TRBV5-4 - -
CASSDAGTNTEAFF TGTGCCAGCAGTGACGCCGGGACGAACACTGAAGCTTTCTTT TRBJ1-1 TRBV25-1 - -